Below, 21 T cell receptor beta chains from the same sample are listed, as sequenced in a study of blood T cell repertoires in COVID-19. This table comes from immunoSEQ multiplex PCR, and its TCRdb copy is limited to in-frame clones, with some not included. In the table there are over 95,000 clones, 79% of which are singletons. The material sequenced was peripheral blood. The receptors originated from a woman of 80 years or more with active or convalescent COVID-19.

The chain couples TRBV25-1 to TRBJ1-2, with 10 bases aligning to TRBD1. There are 12 residues in the CDR3. Germline values: CDR1 MGHDK, CDR2 SYGVNS. V gave up 8 bases and J gave up 8 bases; unmatched junction bases: 5. This CDR3 reads CASRQGAWGYTF. The DNA for the CDR3 is TGTGCCAGCCGACAGGGGGCATGGGGCTACACCTTC.

The chain recombines TRBV27 with TRBJ2-3, with D possibly TRBD1 on 5 matching bases. CDR1 MNHEY and CDR2 SMNVEV come from the germline V gene (reference sequence). Between the trimmed V and J ends, which lost 3 bases and 0 bases, there was a span of 10 bases. The CDR3 has 15 residues. This CDR3 is CASSFWQGSTDTQYF. The CDR3 DNA reads as TGTGCCAGCAGTTTTTGGCAGGGAAGCACAGATACGCAGTATTTT.

A note on this clone: One junction end does not reproduce the germline sequence, and a read error may be involved. The chain links TRBV5-1 to TRBJ1-1; D possibly corresponds to TRBD1 (6 bases). This CDR3 region has 17 residues. Germline V CDR1 and CDR2: SGHRS, YFSETQ. CDR3 nucleotide sequence: TGTGCCAGCAGCGGGGGCGGTTCCGGGGATATGAACACTGAAGCTTTCTTT. Protein: CASSGGGSGDMNTEAFF.

The CDR3 nucleotides are TGTGCCAGCAGCTTAGCGGAGACAGGGGGCCACGAGCAGTACTTC. It codes for CASSLAETGGHEQYF. This chain connects TRBV7-6 to TRBJ2-7; 10 bases agree with TRBD1. The V gene's germline CDR1 is SGHVS and CDR2 FNYEAQ. Losses at the gene ends were 0 bases for V and 5 bases for J; bases not matched to a gene: 4. This CDR3 has 15 residues.

This clone came up many times. The chain links TRBV7-2 to TRBJ1-5; D gene uncertain. This CDR3 is built from 15 residues. Germline V CDR1 and CDR2: SGHTA, FQGNSA. Trimming left V 5 bases short and J 0 bases short, with 11 bases between. The chain's CDR3 is CASSLVLSSNQPQHF. As DNA, the CDR3 is TGTGCCAGCAGCCTAGTGCTGAGTAGCAATCAGCCCCAGCATTTT.

The chain links TRBV19 to TRBJ2-6; 8 bases line up with TRBD1. The V gene end was trimmed by 6 bases and the J gene end by 0 bases; junction bases not matched to a gene: 4. Germline V CDR1 and CDR2: LNHDA, SQIVND (reference sequence). The CDR3 is 16 amino acids. In DNA, the CDR3 is TGTGCCAGTAGGGGGACAGGACTCTCTGGGGCCAACGTCCTGACTTTC. It yields the protein CASRGTGLSGANVLTF.

The chain links TRBV12-3 or TRBV12-4 to TRBJ2-7, with D uncertain. The CDR3 length is 11 residues. V lost 1 base, J lost 6 bases, and 4 bases lay in between. CDR3 sequence: CASSLVSEQYF. The CDR3 region has the DNA TGTGCCAGCAGTTTAGTCAGCGAGCAGTACTTC.

The chain is built from TRBV2 and TRBJ1-2; D unclear. V lost 2 bases to trimming and J lost 8 bases, with 12 bases between them. This CDR3 has 13 amino acids. The V gene's germline CDR1 is SNHLY and CDR2 FYNNEI. CDR3 DNA: TGTGCCAGCAGTGAAACGGAAGGCGGCGGCTACACCTTC. Amino acids: CASSETEGGGYTF.

The CDR3 bases are TGTGCCAGCAGCCCTTCACGGTATACCGGGGAGCTGTTTTTT. Translation: CASSPSRYTGELFF. The chain carries TRBV7-2 and TRBJ2-2; D not resolved. V was trimmed by 5 bases and J by 5 bases, leaving 12 bases between them. Germline V lookup: CDR1 SGHTA, CDR2 FQGNSA. The CDR3 contains 14 residues.

V is TRBV7-2 and J is TRBJ2-1; 7 nucleotides align to TRBD1. The CDR3 runs 14 residues. CDR1 is SGHTA and CDR2 is FQGNSA in the germline V gene. The J segment lost 3 bases and the V segment lost 7 bases, leaving 6 bases of the junction unmatched. CDR3 loop: CASNHRGVYNEQFF. For the CDR3, the DNA is TGTGCCAGCAATCACAGGGGCGTCTACAATGAGCAGTTCTTC.

The gene calls are TRBV14 and TRBJ2-1; 9 nucleotides match TRBD2. Per germline, CDR1 SGHDN and CDR2 FVKESK. Germline trimming cut 4 bases from V and 4 bases from J; bases unmatched to any gene: 11. The CDR3 contains 17 residues. The CDR3 is CASSLPLISGSYNEQFF. In nucleotides, the CDR3 is TGTGCCAGCAGCCTCCCCCTGATTAGCGGGAGTTACAATGAGCAGTTCTTC.

This chain uses TRBV7-9 with TRBJ1-1, with D maybe TRBD1 (5 bases). The V end was cut by 1 base, the J end by 2 bases, with 8 bases between. The germline V gene encodes CDR1 SEHNR and CDR2 FQNEAQ (reference sequence). The CDR3 covers 14 residues. This CDR3 reads CASSLGGLNTEAFF. CDR3 nucleotides: TGTGCCAGCAGCTTAGGGGGCCTTAACACTGAAGCTTTCTTT.

The chain has TRBV2 and TRBJ1-4; no clear D gene. The CDR3 is made up of 13 amino acids. The germline V and J ends were trimmed by 8 bases and 2 bases, with 9 bases remaining between them. CDR1 and CDR2 (germline): SNHLY, FYNNEI. CDR3 nucleotides: TGTGCCAGCTGCAGGATTACTAATGAAAAACTGTTTTTT. Translating it yields CASCRITNEKLFF.

This chain links TRBV27 with TRBJ2-5; 7 bases fit TRBD1. The CDR3 consists of 15 residues. V lost 5 bases to trimming and J lost 2 bases; unmatched junction nucleotides: 8. Germline CDR1 MNHEY, CDR2 SMNVEV (reference sequence). CDR3 in amino acids: CASSTSGQRQETQYF. The CDR3 bases are TGTGCCAGCAGTACATCGGGACAGAGACAAGAGACCCAGTACTTC.

V usage is TRBV29-1 and J usage is TRBJ2-7, with 9 bases aligning to TRBD2. CDR3 length: 13 amino acids. Germline CDR1 and CDR2: SQVTM and ANQGSEA. V dropped 7 bases and J dropped 6; count of bases not matched to a gene: 10. CDR3 DNA: TGCAGCGCCTTAGCGGGAGCCCTCTCCGAGCAGTACTTC. Protein product: CSALAGALSEQYF.

The genes are TRBV2 and TRBJ2-7; the match to TRBD1 covers 9 bases. V was clipped by 4 bases and J by 5 bases; unmatched bases: 6. Germline CDR1 SNHLY, CDR2 FYNNEI. This CDR3 is built from 14 residues. This CDR3 reads CASSAGQGHHEQYF. In DNA, the CDR3 is TGTGCCAGCAGTGCGGGACAGGGTCACCACGAGCAGTACTTC.

The rearrangement joins TRBV9 to TRBJ2-3; a weak D match, TRBD1 (7 bases). CDR3 size: 16 residues. Germline CDR1 SGDLS, CDR2 YYNGEE. Between the trimmed V and J ends, which lost 1 base and 2 bases, there was a span of 14 bases. CDR3 sequence: CASSVRAGQFTDTQYF. The CDR3 DNA is TGTGCCAGCAGCGTAAGGGCGGGACAGTTCACAGATACGCAGTATTTT.

The chain couples TRBV19 to TRBJ1-1; TRBD1 matches at 7 bases. Germline CDR1 and CDR2: LNHDA and SQIVND (reference sequence). The CDR3 totals 15 residues. After removal of 5 bases from V and 6 bases from J, the junction contained 12 bases not matched to a gene. This CDR3 is CASSAGTAGGSEAFF. The DNA of the CDR3 is TGTGCCAGTAGTGCCGGGACAGCGGGGGGCTCTGAAGCTTTCTTT.

The J gene is TRBJ1-1, the V gene TRBV11-2; unclear D gene. Germline assignment: CDR1 SGHAT and CDR2 FQNNGV. The CDR3 sequence is 13 residues long. Trimming took 0 bases from V and 4 from J, leaving 6 bases between them. CDR3 loop: CASSLERGTEAFF. As DNA, the CDR3 is TGTGCCAGCAGCTTAGAGCGGGGCACTGAAGCTTTCTTT.

This chain uses TRBV25-1 with TRBJ1-2; a possible D gene is TRBD1 (6 bases). Trimming took off 4 bases at V and 8 bases at J, with 11 bases between the two ends. The germline gives CDR1 MGHDK, CDR2 SYGVNS. The CDR3 has 12 residues. This CDR3 is CASSGTVWGYTF. In DNA, the CDR3 is TGTGCCAGCAGTGGGACAGTTTGGGGCTACACCTTC.

This chain joins TRBV7-8 and TRBJ2-1, with D unresolved. CDR3 size: 15 residues. In germline, CDR1 is SGHVS, CDR2 FQNEAQ. Trimming pared 2 bases from V and 6 bases from J, leaving 14 bases between. The CDR3 bases are TGTGCCAGCAGCTTACCGACTGGCGCGCGCAATGAGCAGTTCTTC. Translated: CASSLPTGARNEQFF.